These T cell receptor beta chains were read from a single sample in a study of blood T cell repertoires in COVID-19. TCRdb's copy holds only in-frame clones and misses some; the assay was immunoSEQ multiplex PCR. This sample has 250,000 or so clones, with about 90% found just once. Sequencing was carried out using peripheral blood. These receptor sequences come from a man aged 25 to 45 with COVID-19, enrolled during active disease. Each CDR3 is given with its conserved first and last residue. A D gene is named only where the DNA matches it firmly. Clone size is shown for a subset of rows, as once, few, many or a class of expanded clone.

v_call	d_call	j_call	clone_size	cdr3_aa	cdr3_nt
TRBV9	-	TRBJ2-7	-	CASSVFSGSIYEQYF	TGTGCCAGCAGCGTATTCTCCGGGTCAATCTACGAGCAGTACTTC
TRBV4-3	-	TRBJ2-1	once	CASSQDPPRVHYNEQFF	TGCGCCAGCAGCCAAGATCCCCCCAGGGTGCATTACAATGAGCAGTTCTTC
TRBV12-3/TRBV12-4	-	TRBJ1-2	-	CASSFGELSYTF	TGTGCCAGCAGTTTCGGGGAATTAAGCTACACCTTC
TRBV14	-	TRBJ1-3	-	CASSFQRGSNSGNTIYF	TGTGCCAGCAGCTTTCAACGAGGGTCTAACTCTGGAAACACCATATATTTT
TRBV18	TRBD2	TRBJ2-3	-	CASLTSVEGTDTQYF	TGTGCCAGCTTGACTAGCGTAGAAGGCACAGATACGCAGTATTTT
TRBV28	TRBD2	TRBJ2-5	-	CASSPLARETQYF	TGTGCCAGCAGCCCACTAGCGCGGGAGACCCAGTACTTC
TRBV7-3	TRBD2	TRBJ2-1	once	CASSSGGTSGYNEQFF	TGTGCCAGCAGCTCCGGCGGGACTAGCGGCTACAATGAGCAGTTCTTC
TRBV30	TRBD1	TRBJ1-2	-	CAWSSGTDSHGYTF	TGTGCCTGGAGTTCCGGGACAGATTCACACGGCTACACCTTC
TRBV9	-	TRBJ2-1	-	CASSVDPPTSRRHNEQFF	TGTGCCAGCAGCGTAGACCCCCCAACCAGCCGGAGGCACAATGAGCAGTTCTTC
TRBV2	TRBD1	TRBJ2-2	-	CASSGTVPGELFF	TGTGCCAGCAGCGGGACAGTTCCCGGGGAGCTGTTTTTT
TRBV5-1	-	TRBJ2-7	-	CASSFGFYSSYEQYF	TGCGCCAGCAGCTTCGGTTTTTACAGCTCCTACGAGCAGTACTTC
TRBV19	-	TRBJ1-3	-	CASMVGGLRSGNTIYF	TGTGCCAGTATGGTGGGCGGACTTCGCTCTGGAAACACCATATATTTT
TRBV4-3	-	TRBJ2-1	-	CASSQVVAGYNEQFF	TGCGCCAGCAGCCAAGTAGTGGCAGGCTACAATGAGCAGTTCTTC
TRBV7-2	-	TRBJ2-1	-	CASSYDRGLYNEQFF	TGTGCCAGCAGTTACGACAGGGGACTATACAATGAGCAGTTCTTC
TRBV5-5	-	TRBJ2-5	-	CASSLEWTPLETQYF	TGTGCCAGCAGCTTGGAATGGACACCGTTAGAGACCCAGTACTTC
TRBV7-9	TRBD2	TRBJ2-7	few	CASSLRRVAGGFPYEQYF	TGTGCCAGCAGCTTACGGAGGGTAGCGGGAGGCTTCCCCTACGAGCAGTACTTC
TRBV5-4	-	TRBJ2-7	-	CASHGQTYEQYF	TGTGCCAGCCATGGACAGACTTACGAGCAGTACTTC
TRBV2	TRBD1	TRBJ1-4	-	CASRTGQGEKLFF	TGTGCCAGCAGGACGGGACAGGGAGAAAAACTGTTTTTT
TRBV6-1	-	TRBJ1-2	few	CASSEGTVYGYTF	TGTGCCAGCAGTGAAGGGACAGTCTATGGCTACACCTTC
TRBV27	-	TRBJ1-1	-	CASSLTGLDLVSEAFF	TGTGCCAGCAGTTTAACAGGGCTGGATCTAGTTTCTGAAGCTTTCTTT
TRBV15	-	TRBJ1-2	-	CATRLRGSNGYTF	TGTGCCACCAGACTCAGGGGTAGCAATGGCTACACCTTC
TRBV10-3	TRBD1	TRBJ2-1	few	CAISENWGQGNYNEQFF	TGTGCCATCAGTGAAAATTGGGGACAGGGTAACTACAATGAGCAGTTCTTC
TRBV24-1	-	TRBJ2-2	-	CATIPPKRQAGLSTGELFF	TGTGCCACCATCCCCCCCAAACGCCAAGCTGGGCTAAGCACCGGGGAGCTGTTTTTT
TRBV28	-	TRBJ1-4	few	CASSFSPLDTVGEKLFF	TGTGCCAGCAGTTTCTCTCCCCTGGACACGGTCGGCGAAAAACTGTTTTTT
TRBV19	-	TRBJ2-2	-	CASSRLSSAPGELFF	TGTGCCAGTAGCCGCCTTTCTAGCGCCCCCGGGGAGCTGTTTTTT
TRBV5-4	TRBD1	TRBJ2-7	few	CASRFRGSYEQYF	TGTGCCAGCAGATTCAGGGGGTCCTACGAGCAGTACTTC
TRBV30	TRBD1	TRBJ2-3	-	CAWNTGGAGTDTQYF	TGTGCCTGGAATACAGGGGGAGCGGGCACAGATACGCAGTATTTT
TRBV7-9	TRBD1	TRBJ1-1	-	CASSQWDRGLWDTEAFF	TGTGCCAGCAGCCAGTGGGACAGGGGGCTTTGGGACACTGAAGCTTTCTTT
TRBV27	-	TRBJ1-4	-	CASRPHGGGNEKLFF	TGTGCCAGCAGACCCCACGGCGGTGGGAATGAAAAACTGTTTTTT
TRBV10-3	-	TRBJ1-1	-	CAIGGLGGTEAFF	TGTGCCATCGGCGGCCTCGGCGGGACTGAAGCTTTCTTT
TRBV5-1	-	TRBJ1-1	-	CASRLPTENTEAFF	TGCGCCAGCAGATTACCGACAGAGAACACTGAAGCTTTCTTT
TRBV18	TRBD1	TRBJ2-3	-	CASPGKGARDTQYF	TGTGCCAGCCCCGGAAAGGGGGCCCGGGATACGCAGTATTTT
TRBV7-2	-	TRBJ1-5	-	CASSLEGVSNQPQHF	TGTGCCAGCAGCTTAGAGGGGGTAAGCAATCAGCCCCAGCATTTT
TRBV6-2/TRBV6-3	TRBD1	TRBJ2-1	-	CASSYDGQGSGEQFF	TGTGCCAGCAGTTACGATGGACAGGGAAGCGGGGAGCAGTTCTTC
TRBV3-1/TRBV3-2	-	TRBJ1-2	-	CASSQPPRGVGGYTF	TGTGCCAGCAGCCAACCCCCCCGCGGAGTTGGGGGCTACACCTTC
TRBV6-4	TRBD1	TRBJ2-1	-	CASSESTGGNEQFF	TGTGCCAGCAGTGAATCGACAGGGGGCAATGAGCAGTTCTTC
TRBV28	-	TRBJ1-3	once	CASSLPFGNTIYF	TGTGCCAGCAGCCTCCCTTTTGGAAACACCATATATTTT
TRBV28	TRBD1	TRBJ2-7	-	CASSLPQGQGLEQYF	TGTGCCAGCAGTTTACCTCAGGGACAGGGGCTTGAGCAGTACTTC
TRBV28	-	TRBJ1-2	-	CASSPSFTGGIGYGYTF	TGTGCCAGCAGTCCATCCTTCACGGGGGGAATCGGCTATGGCTACACCTTC
TRBV11-1	-	TRBJ2-2	-	CASSSSTVNTGELFF	TGTGCCAGCAGCTCATCGACAGTGAACACCGGGGAGCTGTTTTTT
TRBV11-2	TRBD1	TRBJ2-1	-	CASSFSGTGAQKHEQFF	TGTGCCAGCAGCTTTTCCGGGACAGGGGCTCAGAAGCATGAGCAGTTCTTC
TRBV7-8	TRBD2	TRBJ2-2	-	CASSPLAGGDHGELFF	TGTGCCAGCAGCCCTCTAGCGGGTGGTGATCACGGGGAGCTGTTTTTT
TRBV11-2	-	TRBJ1-2	-	CASSQRTWDMGRGYTF	TGTGCCAGCAGCCAACGTACATGGGACATGGGAAGGGGCTACACCTTC
TRBV6-4	TRBD2	TRBJ2-1	-	CASSDSGGTRWYEQFF	TGTGCCAGCAGTGACTCGGGTGGGACTAGGTGGTATGAGCAGTTCTTC
TRBV28	-	TRBJ1-1	-	CASMSGADTEAFF	TGTGCCAGCATGTCTGGGGCCGACACTGAAGCTTTCTTT
TRBV7-2	-	TRBJ1-2	-	CASSRLRALSDYGYTF	TGTGCCAGCAGCCGTTTGCGTGCCCTGTCCGACTATGGCTACACCTTC
TRBV28	TRBD1	TRBJ1-2	few	CASSQTGRYGYTF	TGTGCCAGCAGTCAGACAGGGCGATATGGCTACACCTTC
TRBV7-2	-	TRBJ1-1	-	CASTTQGMAEAFF	TGTGCCAGCACCACTCAGGGGATGGCTGAAGCTTTCTTT
TRBV7-2	TRBD1	TRBJ2-7	-	CASSLTGGGPYEQYF	TGTGCCAGCAGCTTGACAGGGGGCGGCCCCTACGAGCAGTACTTC
TRBV6-1	TRBD1	TRBJ2-3	-	CASSDVFGQGSDTQYF	TGTGCCAGCAGTGACGTATTCGGACAGGGATCAGATACGCAGTATTTT
TRBV4-3	-	TRBJ1-1	-	CASSHAPMVRDTEAFF	TGCGCCAGCAGCCATGCCCCCATGGTTCGCGACACTGAAGCTTTCTTT
TRBV6-5	TRBD1	TRBJ1-2	-	CASTKQGARGYTF	TGTGCCAGCACCAAACAGGGGGCGCGAGGCTACACCTTC
TRBV4-1	TRBD2	TRBJ2-6	-	CASSQAGGWGSGANVLTF	TGCGCCAGCAGCCAAGCGGGGGGTTGGGGTTCTGGGGCCAACGTCCTGACTTTC